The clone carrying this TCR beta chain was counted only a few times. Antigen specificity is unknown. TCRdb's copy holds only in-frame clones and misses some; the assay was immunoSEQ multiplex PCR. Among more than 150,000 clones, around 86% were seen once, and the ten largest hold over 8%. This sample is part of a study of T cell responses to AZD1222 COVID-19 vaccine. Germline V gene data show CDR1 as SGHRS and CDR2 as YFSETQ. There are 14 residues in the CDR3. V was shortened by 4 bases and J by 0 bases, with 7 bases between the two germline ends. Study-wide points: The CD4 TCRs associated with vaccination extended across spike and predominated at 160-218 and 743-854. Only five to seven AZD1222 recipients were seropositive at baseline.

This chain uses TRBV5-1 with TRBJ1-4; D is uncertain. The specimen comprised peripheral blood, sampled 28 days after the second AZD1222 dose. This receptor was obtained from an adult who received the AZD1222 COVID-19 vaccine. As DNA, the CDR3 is TGCGCCAGCAGCGTAGTTGCAACTAATGAAAAACTGTTTTTT. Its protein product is CASSVVATNEKLFF.